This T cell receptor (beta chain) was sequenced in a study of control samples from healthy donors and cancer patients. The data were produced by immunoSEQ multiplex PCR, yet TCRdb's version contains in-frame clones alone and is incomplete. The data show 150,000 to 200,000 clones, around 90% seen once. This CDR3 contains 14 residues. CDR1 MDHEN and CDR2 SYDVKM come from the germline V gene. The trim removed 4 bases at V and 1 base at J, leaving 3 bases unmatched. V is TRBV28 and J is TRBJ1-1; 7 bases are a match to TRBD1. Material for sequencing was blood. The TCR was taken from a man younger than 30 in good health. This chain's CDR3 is CASSYRTGNTEAFF. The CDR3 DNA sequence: TGTGCCAGCAGTTACCGGACAGGGAACACTGAAGCTTTCTTT.